A selection of T cell receptor beta chains follows, all from one sample in a study of blood T cell repertoires in COVID-19. The protocol was immunoSEQ multiplex PCR, while the TCRdb copy is restricted to in-frame clones and leaves out a portion. In the table there are about 370,000 clones, around 92% of which are singletons. The sequencing sample was made of peripheral blood. The source is a woman aged 25 to 39 with COVID-19, enrolled during active disease. CDR3s include the opening cysteine and the closing phenylalanine or tryptophan. Fields, in order: clone size, CDR3 length, V gene, D gene, J gene, CDR3 protein, CDR3 DNA. A D gene is named only where the DNA matches it firmly. Clone size is given for some rows only: seen once, a few or many times, or a class if the clone is expanded.

clone size: NA
CDR3 length: 15
V gene: TRBV7-2
D gene: NA
J gene: TRBJ1-2
CDR3 protein: CASSLTIGQSDGYTF
CDR3 DNA: TGTGCCAGCAGCCTCACTATAGGACAGAGCGATGGCTACACCTTC

clone size: NA
CDR3 length: 13
V gene: TRBV6-2/TRBV6-3
D gene: TRBD1
J gene: TRBJ1-2
CDR3 protein: CASSYDRDFGYTF
CDR3 DNA: TGTGCCAGCAGTTATGACAGGGATTTTGGCTACACCTTC

clone size: NA
CDR3 length: 15
V gene: TRBV4-1
D gene: NA
J gene: TRBJ1-6
CDR3 protein: CASSQGLARGSPLHF
CDR3 DNA: TGCGCCAGCAGCCAAGGGTTGGCACGGGGTTCACCCCTCCACTTT

clone size: NA
CDR3 length: 19
V gene: TRBV7-2
D gene: TRBD2
J gene: TRBJ2-5
CDR3 protein: CASSFLPPRSGGAAETQYF
CDR3 DNA: TGTGCCAGCAGCTTCCTTCCCCCCCGTAGCGGGGGGGCCGCAGAGACCCAGTACTTC

clone size: NA
CDR3 length: 16
V gene: TRBV24-1
D gene: NA
J gene: TRBJ1-5
CDR3 protein: CATSDPGTQGNQPQHF
CDR3 DNA: TGTGCCACCAGTGATCCGGGAACTCAAGGAAATCAGCCCCAGCATTTT

clone size: NA
CDR3 length: 12
V gene: TRBV28
D gene: TRBD1
J gene: TRBJ1-2
CDR3 protein: CASSPYRGSYTF
CDR3 DNA: TGTGCCAGCAGTCCCTACAGGGGGAGCTACACCTTC

clone size: NA
CDR3 length: 15
V gene: TRBV4-1
D gene: NA
J gene: TRBJ1-5
CDR3 protein: CASSQDRGRGQPQHF
CDR3 DNA: TGCGCCAGCAGCCAAGATCGCGGCAGGGGCCAGCCCCAGCATTTT

clone size: NA
CDR3 length: 15
V gene: TRBV19
D gene: TRBD1
J gene: TRBJ2-6
CDR3 protein: CASSGQSSGANVLTF
CDR3 DNA: TGTGCCAGTTCGGGACAGAGCTCTGGGGCCAACGTCCTGACTTTC

clone size: NA
CDR3 length: 16
V gene: TRBV6-2/TRBV6-3
D gene: NA
J gene: TRBJ2-4
CDR3 protein: CASSYTGGVAKNIQYF
CDR3 DNA: TGTGCCAGCAGTTACACAGGGGGGGTAGCCAAAAACATTCAGTACTTC

clone size: NA
CDR3 length: 13
V gene: TRBV10-3
D gene: TRBD1
J gene: TRBJ1-5
CDR3 protein: CAIRDREDQPQHF
CDR3 DNA: TGTGCCATCCGGGACAGGGAGGATCAGCCCCAGCATTTT

clone size: NA
CDR3 length: 15
V gene: TRBV6-5
D gene: NA
J gene: TRBJ1-2
CDR3 protein: CASSYRRDGGTGYTF
CDR3 DNA: TGTGCCAGCAGTTACAGGAGGGACGGGGGGACTGGCTACACCTTC

clone size: NA
CDR3 length: 14
V gene: TRBV11-3
D gene: NA
J gene: TRBJ2-2
CDR3 protein: CASREGKNTGELFF
CDR3 DNA: TGTGCCAGCAGGGAGGGAAAGAACACCGGGGAGCTGTTTTTT

clone size: NA
CDR3 length: 15
V gene: TRBV6-5
D gene: NA
J gene: TRBJ2-2
CDR3 protein: CASSSDRSFTGELFF
CDR3 DNA: TGTGCCAGCAGTTCCGACAGGAGCTTCACCGGGGAGCTGTTTTTT

clone size: NA
CDR3 length: 15
V gene: TRBV6-2/TRBV6-3
D gene: TRBD1
J gene: TRBJ1-2
CDR3 protein: CASSSTGQGTYGYTF
CDR3 DNA: TGTGCCAGCAGTTCCACGGGACAGGGTACCTATGGCTACACCTTC

clone size: NA
CDR3 length: 13
V gene: TRBV15
D gene: NA
J gene: TRBJ2-5
CDR3 protein: CATSTGKGETQYF
CDR3 DNA: TGTGCCACCAGCACGGGGAAGGGAGAGACCCAGTACTTC

clone size: NA
CDR3 length: 12
V gene: TRBV28
D gene: NA
J gene: TRBJ1-6
CDR3 protein: CASYGGRSPLHF
CDR3 DNA: TGTGCCAGCTATGGGGGCCGGTCACCCCTCCACTTT

clone size: few
CDR3 length: 17
V gene: TRBV19
D gene: NA
J gene: TRBJ1-1
CDR3 protein: CASSITGPRAMNTEAFF
CDR3 DNA: TGTGCCAGTAGTATTACAGGCCCTAGGGCTATGAACACTGAAGCTTTCTTT

clone size: NA
CDR3 length: 13
V gene: TRBV19
D gene: NA
J gene: TRBJ2-1
CDR3 protein: CASSAGSYNEQFF
CDR3 DNA: TGTGCCAGTAGTGCGGGGTCCTACAATGAGCAGTTCTTC

clone size: NA
CDR3 length: 15
V gene: TRBV10-3
D gene: TRBD1
J gene: TRBJ2-3
CDR3 protein: CAIRPGTESTDTQYF
CDR3 DNA: TGTGCCATCAGACCCGGGACAGAAAGCACAGATACGCAGTATTTT

clone size: few
CDR3 length: 12
V gene: TRBV12-3/TRBV12-4
D gene: NA
J gene: TRBJ1-2
CDR3 protein: CASSRQSYGYTF
CDR3 DNA: TGTGCCAGCAGTCGACAGTCCTATGGCTACACCTTC

clone size: NA
CDR3 length: 16
V gene: TRBV5-3
D gene: TRBD1
J gene: TRBJ1-4
CDR3 protein: CARPARPGTDNEKLFF
CDR3 DNA: TGTGCCAGACCCGCTAGGCCGGGGACAGATAATGAAAAACTGTTTTTT

clone size: NA
CDR3 length: 12
V gene: TRBV19
D gene: TRBD1
J gene: TRBJ1-2
CDR3 protein: CASRTGGDGYTF
CDR3 DNA: TGTGCCAGTCGGACAGGGGGCGATGGCTACACCTTC

clone size: NA
CDR3 length: 18
V gene: TRBV3-1/TRBV3-2
D gene: TRBD2
J gene: TRBJ2-1
CDR3 protein: CASSQYPGLAGEGNEQFF
CDR3 DNA: TGTGCCAGCAGTCAGTACCCGGGACTAGCGGGAGAGGGGAATGAGCAGTTCTTC

clone size: NA
CDR3 length: 15
V gene: TRBV1
D gene: NA
J gene: TRBJ2-1
CDR3 protein: CTSSLISGSYNEQFF
CDR3 DNA: TGCACCAGCAGCCTCATTAGCGGCTCCTACAATGAGCAGTTCTTC

clone size: once
CDR3 length: 13
V gene: TRBV7-2
D gene: NA
J gene: TRBJ2-3
CDR3 protein: CASSLVSADTQYF
CDR3 DNA: TGTGCCAGCAGCTTAGTTAGCGCCGATACGCAGTATTTT

clone size: once
CDR3 length: 15
V gene: TRBV11-2
D gene: NA
J gene: TRBJ1-1
CDR3 protein: CASNLEGAGNTEAFF
CDR3 DNA: TGTGCCAGCAACCTGGAGGGCGCAGGGAACACTGAAGCTTTCTTT

clone size: NA
CDR3 length: 18
V gene: TRBV5-4
D gene: TRBD2
J gene: TRBJ2-1
CDR3 protein: CASSSPSGSLWSYNEQFF
CDR3 DNA: TGTGCCAGCAGCTCACCGAGCGGGAGCCTTTGGTCCTACAATGAGCAGTTCTTC

clone size: NA
CDR3 length: 15
V gene: TRBV15
D gene: TRBD1
J gene: TRBJ2-7
CDR3 protein: CATSRWGQGSGEQYF
CDR3 DNA: TGTGCCACCAGCAGATGGGGACAGGGGTCCGGCGAGCAGTACTTC

clone size: NA
CDR3 length: 16
V gene: TRBV5-4
D gene: TRBD2
J gene: TRBJ2-3
CDR3 protein: CASSLRTSGFIDTQYF
CDR3 DNA: TGTGCCAGCAGCCTTAGGACTAGCGGTTTTATAGATACGCAGTATTTT

clone size: NA
CDR3 length: 16
V gene: TRBV7-2
D gene: NA
J gene: TRBJ1-1
CDR3 protein: CASSLGAQIMNTEAFF
CDR3 DNA: TGTGCCAGCAGCTTAGGGGCCCAGATTATGAACACTGAAGCTTTCTTT

clone size: NA
CDR3 length: 20
V gene: TRBV12-5
D gene: TRBD2
J gene: TRBJ2-1
CDR3 protein: CASGLVVMTSGRASYNEQFF
CDR3 DNA: TGTGCTAGTGGTTTGGTAGTCATGACCAGCGGGAGGGCGTCCTACAATGAGCAGTTCTTC

clone size: NA
CDR3 length: 12
V gene: TRBV28
D gene: NA
J gene: TRBJ1-2
CDR3 protein: CATGDSNYGYTF
CDR3 DNA: TGTGCCACTGGTGACAGTAACTATGGCTACACCTTC

clone size: NA
CDR3 length: 13
V gene: TRBV10-3
D gene: NA
J gene: TRBJ1-3
CDR3 protein: CAISTGFGNTIYF
CDR3 DNA: TGTGCCATCAGTACAGGGTTTGGAAACACCATATATTTT

clone size: NA
CDR3 length: 14
V gene: TRBV19
D gene: TRBD1
J gene: TRBJ2-7
CDR3 protein: CASSPGGQGYEQYF
CDR3 DNA: TGTGCCAGTAGTCCGGGGGGACAGGGCTACGAGCAGTACTTC

clone size: NA
CDR3 length: 16
V gene: TRBV6-5
D gene: TRBD1
J gene: TRBJ2-1
CDR3 protein: CASSYSRTGPYNEQFF
CDR3 DNA: TGTGCCAGCAGTTACTCACGGACAGGTCCCTACAATGAGCAGTTCTTC

clone size: NA
CDR3 length: 15
V gene: TRBV7-8
D gene: TRBD1
J gene: TRBJ1-2
CDR3 protein: CASSWDRGANYGYTF
CDR3 DNA: TGTGCCAGCAGCTGGGACAGGGGAGCTAACTATGGCTACACCTTC

clone size: once
CDR3 length: 13
V gene: TRBV12-3/TRBV12-4
D gene: NA
J gene: TRBJ1-4
CDR3 protein: CASSPGVNEKLFF
CDR3 DNA: TGTGCCAGCAGTCCGGGGGTCAACGAAAAACTGTTTTTT

clone size: NA
CDR3 length: 15
V gene: TRBV4-3
D gene: NA
J gene: TRBJ2-3
CDR3 protein: CASSQDGRSRDTQYF
CDR3 DNA: TGCGCCAGCAGCCAAGATGGGAGGAGTAGGGATACGCAGTATTTT

clone size: NA
CDR3 length: 14
V gene: TRBV19
D gene: TRBD1
J gene: TRBJ2-7
CDR3 protein: CASSISTGAYEQYF
CDR3 DNA: TGTGCCAGTAGTATCTCTACAGGGGCCTACGAGCAGTACTTC

clone size: NA
CDR3 length: 15
V gene: TRBV5-4
D gene: TRBD2
J gene: TRBJ2-1
CDR3 protein: CASSFETSGIYEQFF
CDR3 DNA: TGTGCCAGCAGCTTCGAGACTAGCGGGATCTATGAGCAGTTCTTC

clone size: NA
CDR3 length: 14
V gene: TRBV6-2/TRBV6-3
D gene: TRBD1
J gene: TRBJ2-5
CDR3 protein: CASSRQGGRETQYF
CDR3 DNA: TGTGCCAGCAGTCGACAGGGCGGGCGAGAGACCCAGTACTTC

clone size: once
CDR3 length: 15
V gene: TRBV4-3
D gene: NA
J gene: TRBJ1-3
CDR3 protein: CASSQERGYGNTIYF
CDR3 DNA: TGCGCCAGCAGCCAAGAACGAGGGTATGGAAACACCATATATTTT

clone size: NA
CDR3 length: 19
V gene: TRBV9
D gene: TRBD2
J gene: TRBJ2-3
CDR3 protein: CASSRFVERGPPSTDTQYF
CDR3 DNA: TGTGCCAGCAGCCGCTTCGTCGAGCGGGGGCCCCCTAGCACAGATACGCAGTATTTT

clone size: NA
CDR3 length: 16
V gene: TRBV4-2
D gene: TRBD1
J gene: TRBJ2-2
CDR3 protein: CASSQDRDRYTGELFF
CDR3 DNA: TGTGCCAGCAGCCAGGATCGGGACAGATACACCGGGGAGCTGTTTTTT

clone size: NA
CDR3 length: 16
V gene: TRBV3-1/TRBV3-2
D gene: TRBD1
J gene: TRBJ1-3
CDR3 protein: CASSLGQGATGNTIYF
CDR3 DNA: TGTGCCAGCAGCCTAGGACAGGGGGCTACTGGAAACACCATATATTTT

clone size: NA
CDR3 length: 15
V gene: TRBV10-2
D gene: NA
J gene: TRBJ1-2
CDR3 protein: CASSEAGDISYGYTF
CDR3 DNA: TGCGCCAGCAGTGAGGCGGGGGACATATCCTATGGCTACACCTTC

clone size: NA
CDR3 length: 15
V gene: TRBV29-1
D gene: TRBD1
J gene: TRBJ1-1
CDR3 protein: CSVETFPTRTGEAFF
CDR3 DNA: TGCAGCGTTGAAACCTTCCCGACGAGGACAGGCGAAGCTTTCTTT

clone size: NA
CDR3 length: 16
V gene: TRBV15
D gene: TRBD1
J gene: TRBJ1-2
CDR3 protein: CATSRVGDRVSYGYTF
CDR3 DNA: TGTGCCACCAGCAGAGTCGGGGACAGGGTTTCCTATGGCTACACCTTC

clone size: NA
CDR3 length: 17
V gene: TRBV15
D gene: TRBD2
J gene: TRBJ2-2
CDR3 protein: CATSPTRTSGNTGELFF
CDR3 DNA: TGTGCCACCAGCCCAACCCGGACTAGCGGGAACACCGGGGAGCTGTTTTTT

clone size: NA
CDR3 length: 16
V gene: TRBV5-1
D gene: NA
J gene: TRBJ1-2
CDR3 protein: CASSLVGQDRNYGYTF
CDR3 DNA: TGCGCCAGCAGCTTGGTGGGGCAGGATCGTAACTATGGCTACACCTTC

clone size: once
CDR3 length: 15
V gene: TRBV4-3
D gene: NA
J gene: TRBJ2-3
CDR3 protein: CASSQDRSSTDTQYF
CDR3 DNA: TGCGCCAGCAGCCAAGACAGATCTAGCACAGATACGCAGTATTTT

clone size: NA
CDR3 length: 13
V gene: TRBV25-1
D gene: NA
J gene: TRBJ1-1
CDR3 protein: CASSASVNTEAFF
CDR3 DNA: TGTGCCAGCAGTGCATCGGTGAACACTGAAGCTTTCTTT

clone size: NA
CDR3 length: 14
V gene: TRBV2
D gene: TRBD1
J gene: TRBJ2-4
CDR3 protein: CASSETGPKNIQYF
CDR3 DNA: TGTGCCAGCAGCGAGACAGGGCCCAAAAACATTCAGTACTTC

clone size: NA
CDR3 length: 14
V gene: TRBV10-2
D gene: NA
J gene: TRBJ2-7
CDR3 protein: CASSAPAGIYEQYF
CDR3 DNA: TGCGCCAGCAGTGCCCCCGCGGGAATCTACGAGCAGTACTTC

clone size: NA
CDR3 length: 16
V gene: TRBV10-2
D gene: NA
J gene: TRBJ1-5
CDR3 protein: CASSRDGVGSNQPQHF
CDR3 DNA: TGCGCCAGCAGCAGAGACGGGGTGGGGTCCAATCAGCCCCAGCATTTT

clone size: NA
CDR3 length: 13
V gene: TRBV28
D gene: NA
J gene: TRBJ2-7
CDR3 protein: CASSSSPSYEQYF
CDR3 DNA: TGTGCCAGCAGCTCTTCCCCCTCCTACGAGCAGTACTTC

clone size: NA
CDR3 length: 14
V gene: TRBV19
D gene: NA
J gene: TRBJ1-1
CDR3 protein: CASAGALGGTEAFF
CDR3 DNA: TGTGCCAGCGCGGGGGCCCTTGGAGGCACTGAAGCTTTCTTT

clone size: NA
CDR3 length: 15
V gene: TRBV28
D gene: TRBD1
J gene: TRBJ1-2
CDR3 protein: CASSPPGTVNYGYTF
CDR3 DNA: TGTGCCAGCAGTCCCCCGGGGACAGTTAACTATGGCTACACCTTC

clone size: NA
CDR3 length: 13
V gene: TRBV29-1
D gene: NA
J gene: TRBJ2-1
CDR3 protein: CSVGGGRGNEQFF
CDR3 DNA: TGCAGCGTTGGGGGGGGCCGAGGCAATGAGCAGTTCTTC

clone size: NA
CDR3 length: 15
V gene: TRBV9
D gene: TRBD1
J gene: TRBJ1-1
CDR3 protein: CASSALDERTGEAFF
CDR3 DNA: TGTGCCAGCAGCGCCCTCGACGAAAGGACAGGTGAAGCTTTCTTT